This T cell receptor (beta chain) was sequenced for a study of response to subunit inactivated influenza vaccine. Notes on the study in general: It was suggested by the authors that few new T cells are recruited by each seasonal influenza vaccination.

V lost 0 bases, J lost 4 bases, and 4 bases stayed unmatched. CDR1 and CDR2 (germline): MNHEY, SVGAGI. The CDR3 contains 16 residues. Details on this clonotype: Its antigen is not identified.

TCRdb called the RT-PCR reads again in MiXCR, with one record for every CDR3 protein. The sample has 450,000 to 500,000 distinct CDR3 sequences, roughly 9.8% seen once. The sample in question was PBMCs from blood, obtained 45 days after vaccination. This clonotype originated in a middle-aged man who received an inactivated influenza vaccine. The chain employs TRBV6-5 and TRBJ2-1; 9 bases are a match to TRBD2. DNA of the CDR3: TGTGCCAGCAGTTACTCGACTAGCGGAAAGTACAATGAGCAGTTCTTC. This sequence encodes CASSYSTSGKYNEQFF.